Presented here are 25 T cell receptor beta chains from one specimen sequenced in a study of early T cells in non-severe SARS-CoV-2 infection. TCRdb reanalysed the 5' RACE reads using MiXCR and keeps one entry per CDR3 protein. This sample has tens of thousands of distinct CDR3 sequences; over 3.5% occur once, and the top ten carry approximately 4.8%. Material: whole blood. These receptors came from an adult who was a healthcare worker with PCR-confirmed SARS-CoV-2 infection or an uninfected control (not recorded which).

In its sample, this clonotype was seen many times. Sequence at one end of the junction differs from germline and may be a read error. CDR3 residues: CASSLAPDRAKETQYF. Here the CDR3 DNA reads TGTGCCAGCAGCCTAGCTCCGGACAGGGCTAAAGAGACCCAGTACTTC. The chain has TRBV7-9 and TRBJ2-5; TRBD1 agrees at 8 bases. The CDR3 covers 16 residues. Per the germline V gene, CDR1 is SEHNR and CDR2 is FQNEAQ (reference sequence).

This clonotype was counted many times. The chain carries TRBV7-2 and TRBJ1-1; possibly TRBD1 for D (5 bases). V dropped 5 bases and J dropped 4 bases, with 17 bases sitting between them. CDR1 is SGHTA, CDR2 FQGNSA, per germline. This CDR3 spans 15 amino acids. CDR3: CASSRNGQGSTEAFF. The CDR3 nucleotides are TGTGCCAGCAGCCGAAATGGGCAGGGAAGCACTGAAGCTTTCTTT.

This clonotype was detected ten times or more. V and J are TRBV7-2 and TRBJ1-2; D not resolved. CDR3 length equals 13 residues. The V and J ends lost 1 base and 4 bases respectively, with 7 bases between them. Germline V lookup: CDR1 SGHTA, CDR2 FQGNSA. The CDR3 spells CASSLDGTYGYTF. As DNA, the CDR3 is TGTGCCAGCAGCTTAGACGGAACCTATGGCTACACCTTC.

This clonotype was counted at least ten times. The V and J genes are TRBV5-4 and TRBJ1-1, with D uncertain. V lost 1 base to trimming and J lost 1 base, with 5 bases between them. This CDR3 has 13 residues. The V gene's germline CDR1 is SGHNT and CDR2 YYREEE (reference sequence). In nucleotides, the CDR3 is TGTGCCAGCAGCTTGCAGTCGAACACTGAAGCTTTCTTT. Residues: CASSLQSNTEAFF.

There are many counts of this clonotype. The CDR3: CASSAQGRGTDTQYF. CDR3 nucleotides: TGTGCCAGCAGTGCCCAGGGCAGGGGGACAGATACGCAGTATTTT. The chain has TRBV28 and TRBJ2-3, with 7 bases identical to TRBD1. The CDR3 sequence is 15 residues long. J gave up 3 bases and V 5 bases, and 8 bases lay outside the gene matches. Germline V gives CDR1 MDHEN, CDR2 SYDVKM.

V is TRBV6-5 and J is TRBJ2-3; D is uncertain. Germline lookup yields CDR1 MNHEY and CDR2 SVGAGI. The CDR3 length is 13 residues. Trimming removed 8 bases at V and 0 bases at J, with 9 bases between. CDR3 sequence (DNA): TGTGCCAGCGAGGTCAGTAGCACAGATACGCAGTATTTT. Amino acid sequence: CASEVSSTDTQYF.

This clonotype was observed at least ten times. V and J are TRBV4-3 and TRBJ2-4; tentative D call: TRBD1 (6 bases). V was cut by 2 bases and J by 0 bases, with 14 bases left in between. This CDR3 is built from 17 residues. Germline values: CDR1 LGHNA, CDR2 YSLEER. CDR3 coding DNA: TGCGCCAGCAGCCAAAGACAGGTCGGGGTAGCCAAAAACATTCAGTACTTC. Translating gives CASSQRQVGVAKNIQYF.

There are many counts of this clonotype. CDR3 coding DNA: TGTGCTAGTGGTTTGCTTTATGCGGGCAGGCGAGAGGGCTACACCTTC. This gives the protein CASGLLYAGRREGYTF. The V call is TRBV12-5, the J call TRBJ1-2; D is unclear. CDR1 is LGHNT and CDR2 is FRNRAP in the germline V gene. Trimming cost V 2 bases and J 8 bases, with 21 bases left between them. The CDR3 spans 16 residues.

At least ten counts were recorded for this clonotype. The chain uses TRBV7-9 and TRBJ2-3; maybe TRBD1 (5 bases). This CDR3 is 13 amino acids long. The V end lost 6 bases, the J end lost 6 bases, and 13 bases lay between the germline ends. Germline CDR1 is SEHNR and CDR2 is FQNEAQ (reference sequence). CDR3 nucleotide sequence: TGTGCCAGCAGTTTTAGGGGATCGGATACGCAGTATTTT. Protein: CASSFRGSDTQYF.

This clonotype occurred many times. The gene calls are TRBV29-1 and TRBJ1-1, with a possible D match to TRBD1 (6 bases). Germline V gene sequence: CDR1 SQVTM, CDR2 ANQGSEA. Trimming removed 7 bases from V and 3 bases from J, with 12 bases in between. The CDR3 runs to 12 residues. CDR3 amino acids: CSATTGYTEAFF. The CDR3 nucleotides are TGCAGCGCCACCACAGGGTACACTGAAGCTTTCTTT.

This clonotype was counted at least ten times. The CDR3 is CASSFRGSGLGQFF. The DNA for the CDR3 is TGTGCCAGCAGTTTCAGGGGTTCTGGTTTGGGGCAGTTCTTC. The chain recombines TRBV6-2 or TRBV6-3 with TRBJ2-1; D perhaps matches TRBD1 (6 bases). Per the germline V gene, CDR1 is MNHEY and CDR2 is SVGEGT. CDR3 length: 14 amino acids. Trimming took 4 bases from V and 12 from J, leaving 19 bases between them.

Ten or more counts support this clonotype. The DNA for the CDR3 is TGCGCCAGCAGCCAAGAAGTGGTGGGTGTGAGGAACACTGAAGCTTTCTTT. Amino acid sequence: CASSQEVVGVRNTEAFF. This chain connects TRBV4-3 to TRBJ1-1; D is uncertain. Trimming cost V 0 bases and J 1 base, with 15 bases left between them. The V gene's germline CDR1 is LGHNA and CDR2 YSLEER. The CDR3 loop spans 17 amino acids.

The table lists this clonotype with many counts. This rearrangement joins TRBV2 to TRBJ2-5; D is unresolved. The germline V and J ends were trimmed by 4 bases and 1 base, with 10 bases remaining between them. The germline CDR1 and CDR2 sequences are SNHLY and FYNNEI. There are 14 residues in the CDR3. The CDR3 here is CASSVGRTQETQYF. In nucleotides, the CDR3 is TGTGCCAGCAGTGTCGGCCGGACCCAAGAGACCCAGTACTTC.

This clonotype has ten or more counts. This chain joins TRBV5-1 and TRBJ2-1; tentatively, D is TRBD1 (6 bases). The CDR3 extends over 16 amino acids. The V end lost 3 bases, the J end lost 0 bases, and 13 bases lay between the germline ends. The germline CDR1 and CDR2 sequences are SGHRS and YFSETQ. The CDR3 DNA follows: TGCGCCAGCAGCTCCTTCGGACAGAGCTCCTACAATGAGCAGTTCTTC. This sequence encodes CASSSFGQSSYNEQFF.

This clonotype was seen many times. The CDR3 region has the DNA TGTGCCACCAGCAGAGGTCAGGGAGGAAGGCAAGAGACCCAGTACTTC. Translation gives CATSRGQGGRQETQYF. V gene TRBV15 combines with J gene TRBJ2-5; TRBD2 is a possible D gene (6 bases). The germline V gene encodes CDR1 LNHNV and CDR2 YYDKDF (reference sequence). CDR3 length: 16 amino acids. The V and J ends lost 1 base and 2 bases respectively, with 14 bases between them.

This clonotype was recorded many times. The chain combines TRBV28 with TRBJ1-4; tentatively, D is TRBD1 (6 bases). The CDR3 spans 14 residues. Trimming left V 5 bases short and J 2 bases short, with 9 bases between. Germline V lookup: CDR1 MDHEN, CDR2 SYDVKM. CDR3 protein: CASSTGTTNEKLFF. The CDR3 DNA reads as TGTGCCAGCAGTACAGGGACGACTAATGAAAAACTGTTTTTT.

V and J are TRBV7-2 and TRBJ2-2, with 15 nucleotides matching TRBD2. The CDR3 runs to 19 residues. CDR1 is SGHTA and CDR2 is FQGNSA in the germline V gene. The V gene end was trimmed by 6 bases and the J gene end by 2 bases; junction bases not matched to a gene: 10. The CDR3 DNA reads TGTGCCAGCAGACCCGGTGGACTAGCGGGAGGGCCTAACACCGGGGAGCTGTTTTTT. It translates to CASRPGGLAGGPNTGELFF.

Only a few counts were recorded for this clonotype. The chain couples TRBV7-9 to TRBJ1-4; D is perhaps TRBD1 (5 bases). Germline CDR1 SEHNR, CDR2 FQNEAQ (reference sequence). V was shortened by 5 bases and J by 8 bases, with 12 bases between the two germline ends. This CDR3 contains 13 residues. CDR3 nucleotides: TGTGCCAGCAGCAAAGGGGTTGGAGAAAAACTGTTTTTT. Translation: CASSKGVGEKLFF.

The CDR3 loop is CASSETSGGGQPQHF. CDR3 sequence (DNA): TGTGCCAGCAGTGAAACATCAGGGGGCGGGCAGCCCCAGCATTTT. The V gene is TRBV2, the J gene TRBJ1-5; 8 bases agree with TRBD1. CDR3 length: 15 residues. The junction had 7 bases not matched to a gene; V was cut back by 2 bases and J by 7 bases. Germline V gene lookup returns CDR1 SNHLY and CDR2 FYNNEI.

This clonotype was seen many times. The chain uses TRBV4-1 and TRBJ2-5, with TRBD1 matching 7 bases. This CDR3 region has 15 residues. The germline V gene has CDR1 MGHRA and CDR2 YSYEKL. V lost 3 bases to trimming and J lost 1 base; unmatched junction nucleotides: 5. The CDR3 reads CASSQRQGPQETQYF. Here the CDR3 DNA reads TGCGCCAGCAGCCAGCGACAGGGCCCCCAAGAGACCCAGTACTTC.

This clonotype was seen repeatedly, ten times or more. One end of the junction is discordant with germline, which a read error may explain. DNA of the CDR3: TGTGCCACCAGCTCTCCCAATCAGCCCCAGCATTTT. Amino acids: CATSSPNQPQHF. V gene TRBV5-4 combines with J gene TRBJ1-5; D uncertain. The germline gives CDR1 SGHNT, CDR2 YYREEE (reference sequence). CDR3 size: 12 residues.

In its sample, this clonotype was seen many times. The chain joins TRBV12-3 or TRBV12-4 to TRBJ2-7, with D maybe TRBD1 (5 bases). Trimming stripped 4 bases from V and 6 bases from J, with 16 bases between. CDR3 size: 14 residues. The CDR3 loop is CASSSRRTSGEQYF. For the CDR3, the DNA is TGTGCCAGCAGTTCCCGACGGACATCGGGCGAGCAGTACTTC.

This clonotype was observed many times. This chain connects TRBV4-3 to TRBJ2-3, with TRBD2 as a possible D gene (5 bases). The CDR3 length is 17 residues. The V gene lost 0 bases and the J gene lost 1 base, with 14 bases spanning the gap. Germline V gives CDR1 LGHNA, CDR2 YSLEER. CDR3 coding DNA: TGCGCCAGCAGCCAAGAAGCGGTCGAAGGACGCACAGATACGCAGTATTTT. Residues: CASSQEAVEGRTDTQYF.

This clonotype showed up many times. The gene calls are TRBV10-3 and TRBJ2-6; a weak D match, TRBD1 (5 bases). The CDR3 is made up of 14 amino acids. CDR1 and CDR2 from the germline V gene are ENHRY and SYGVKD. V lost 5 bases and J lost 4, with 9 bases in between. The CDR3 nucleotides are TGTGCCATCAGTCAGGGCACCGGGGCCAACGTCCTGACTTTC. Encoded protein: CAISQGTGANVLTF.

Ten or more counts support this clonotype. The rearrangement joins TRBV9 to TRBJ2-3, with TRBD2 as a possible D gene (5 bases). The CDR3 totals 15 residues. Trimming shortened V by 0 bases and J by 2 bases, and 10 bases separated the two germline ends. Germline assignment: CDR1 SGDLS and CDR2 YYNGEE. DNA for the CDR3: TGTGCCAGCAGCGTAGAACTAGGGTACACAGATACGCAGTATTTT. Its protein product is CASSVELGYTDTQYF.